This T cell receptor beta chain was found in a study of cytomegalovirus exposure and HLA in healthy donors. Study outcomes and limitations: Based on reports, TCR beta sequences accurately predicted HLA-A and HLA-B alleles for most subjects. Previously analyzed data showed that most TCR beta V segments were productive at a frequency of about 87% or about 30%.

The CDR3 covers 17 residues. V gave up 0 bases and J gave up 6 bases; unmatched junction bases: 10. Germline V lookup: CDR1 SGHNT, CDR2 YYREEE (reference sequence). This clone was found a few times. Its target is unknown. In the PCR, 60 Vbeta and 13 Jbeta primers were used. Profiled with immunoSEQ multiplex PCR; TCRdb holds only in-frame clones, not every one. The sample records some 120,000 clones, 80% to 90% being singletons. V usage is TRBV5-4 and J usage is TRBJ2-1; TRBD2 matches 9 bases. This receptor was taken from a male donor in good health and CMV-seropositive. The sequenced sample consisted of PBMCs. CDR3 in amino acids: CASSLGPSGNRGNEQFF. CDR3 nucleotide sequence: TGTGCCAGCAGCTTGGGCCCTAGCGGGAATAGGGGCAATGAGCAGTTCTTC.